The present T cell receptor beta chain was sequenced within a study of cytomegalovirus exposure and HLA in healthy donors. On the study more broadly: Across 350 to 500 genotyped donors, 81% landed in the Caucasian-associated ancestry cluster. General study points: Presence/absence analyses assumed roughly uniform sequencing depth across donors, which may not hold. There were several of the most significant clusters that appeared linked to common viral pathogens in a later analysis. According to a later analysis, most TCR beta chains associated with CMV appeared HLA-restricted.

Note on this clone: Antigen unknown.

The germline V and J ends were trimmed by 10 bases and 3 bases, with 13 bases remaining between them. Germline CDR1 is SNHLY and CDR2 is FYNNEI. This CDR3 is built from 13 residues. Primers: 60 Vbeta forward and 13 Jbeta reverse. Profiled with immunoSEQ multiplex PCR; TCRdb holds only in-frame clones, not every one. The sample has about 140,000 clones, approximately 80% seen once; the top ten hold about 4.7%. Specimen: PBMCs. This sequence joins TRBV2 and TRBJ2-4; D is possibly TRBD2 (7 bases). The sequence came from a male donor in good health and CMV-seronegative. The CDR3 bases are TGTGCCACCGGGGGGCCGGACAAAAACATTCAGTACTTC. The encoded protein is CATGGPDKNIQYF.